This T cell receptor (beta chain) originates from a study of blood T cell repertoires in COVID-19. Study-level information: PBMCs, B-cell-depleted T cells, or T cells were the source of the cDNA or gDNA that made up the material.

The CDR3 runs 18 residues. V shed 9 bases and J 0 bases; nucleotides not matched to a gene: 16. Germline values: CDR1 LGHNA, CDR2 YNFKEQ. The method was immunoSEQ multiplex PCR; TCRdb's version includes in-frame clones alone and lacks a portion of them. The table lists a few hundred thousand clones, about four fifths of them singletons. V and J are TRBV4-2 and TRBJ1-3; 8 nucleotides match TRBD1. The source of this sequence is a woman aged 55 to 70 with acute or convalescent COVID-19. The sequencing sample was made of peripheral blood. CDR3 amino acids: CASRVGTGKISSGNTIYF. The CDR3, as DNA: TGTGCCAGTCGGGTGGGGACAGGAAAAATTTCCTCTGGAAACACCATATATTTT.